The 7 T cell receptor beta chains in this list originate from one sample, sequenced in a study of CD8+ T cells in alopecia areata. cDNA serving as the sequencing template came from extracted, reverse transcribed RNA. The assay was immunoSEQ multiplex PCR, and TCRdb's table has in-frame clones only and misses some. The sample includes roughly 110,000 clones, 65% to 85% of them seen just once. The treatment: oral pan-JAK inhibitor, 5-10 mg twice daily. This specimen consisted of CD8+ T cells sorted from blood, obtained at week 24, from a patient treated with tofacitinib. The receptors here all came from a human donor with alopecia areata.

V is TRBV7-9 and J is TRBJ2-1, with 11 bases lining up with TRBD1. Germline V gene data show CDR1 as SEHNR and CDR2 as FQNEAQ (reference sequence). The ends lost 6 bases at V and 4 bases at J; junction bases unmatched: 5. CDR3 length: 15 amino acids. The CDR3 spells CASRPGTGGYNEQFF. Here the CDR3 DNA reads TGTGCCAGCAGGCCCGGGACAGGGGGATACAATGAGCAGTTCTTC.

The V gene is TRBV27, the J gene TRBJ2-7; TRBD2 matches 8 bases. The CDR3 length is 16 residues. Germline values: CDR1 MNHEY, CDR2 SMNVEV (reference sequence). The V gene end was trimmed by 0 bases and the J gene end by 2 bases; junction bases not matched to a gene: 6. CDR3 coding DNA: TGTGCCAGCAGTTTATCGGTCCTAGCGGGTACCTACGAGCAGTACTTC. Residues: CASSLSVLAGTYEQYF.

The gene calls are TRBV13 and TRBJ2-7; D tentatively reads TRBD1 or TRBD2 (5 bases each). V lost 4 bases and J 6 bases, leaving 10 bases between the germline ends. This CDR3 is 12 amino acids long. In germline, CDR1 is PRHDT, CDR2 FYEKMQ (reference sequence). The CDR3 nucleotides are TGTGCCAGCAGCTGGGGACCCAGCGAGCAGTACTTC. It yields the protein CASSWGPSEQYF.

The chain employs TRBV7-9 and TRBJ2-7; TRBD2 is a possible D gene (6 bases). The germline CDR1 and CDR2 sequences are SEHNR and FQNEAQ (reference sequence). The CDR3 has 14 residues. The germline V and J ends were trimmed by 8 bases and 3 bases, with 17 bases remaining between them. CDR3 residues: CASAGPGRYYEQYF. The DNA for the CDR3 is TGTGCCAGCGCAGGGCCGGGGAGGTACTACGAGCAGTACTTC.

V gene TRBV5-1 combines with J gene TRBJ1-1; D is unresolved. Germline lookup yields CDR1 SGHRS and CDR2 YFSETQ. This CDR3 spans 14 amino acids. Trimming took 0 bases from V and 1 from J, leaving 7 bases between them. This chain's CDR3 is CASSLGNENTEAFF. The CDR3, as DNA: TGCGCCAGCAGCTTGGGCAACGAGAACACTGAAGCTTTCTTT.

This rearrangement joins TRBV14 to TRBJ2-1; 7 bases are shared with TRBD2. V shed 0 bases and J 4 bases; nucleotides not matched to a gene: 9. This CDR3 comprises 17 residues. Germline V gene data show CDR1 as SGHDN and CDR2 as FVKESK. The CDR3 loop is CASSQDWASGVYNEQFF. The DNA of the CDR3 is TGTGCCAGCAGCCAAGATTGGGCTAGCGGCGTTTACAATGAGCAGTTCTTC.

In nucleotides, the CDR3 is TGTGCCAGCAGCCCCCGTGGTAGCGGGGTTAATGAGCAGTTCTTC. Residues: CASSPRGSGVNEQFF. The chain recombines TRBV14 with TRBJ2-1; 8 bases align to TRBD2. The CDR3 consists of 15 residues. Germline-derived CDR1 and CDR2 are SGHDN and FVKESK. The trim removed 4 bases at V and 7 bases at J, leaving 9 bases unmatched.